The present T cell receptor (beta chain) was sequenced within a study of T cells in Graves' hyperthyroidism and ophthalmopathy. This CDR3 spans 16 amino acids. With V trimmed by 4 bases and J by 4 bases, 10 bases remained unmatched. The germline V gene has CDR1 SGHRS and CDR2 YFSETQ. Each diagnosis drew on symptoms, thyroxine, TRAb, thyroid ultrasound and orbital computed tomography findings. This clonotype has at least ten counts. TCR beta CDR3 regions were amplified from RNA. Initially, a first-round RT-PCR of the TCR CDR3 employed the HTBI primer set. Using its own MiXCR run on the multiplex PCR reads, TCRdb lists one record per CDR3 protein. The sample shows approximately 400,000 distinct CDR3 sequences, approximately 20% of them seen only once.

The rearrangement links TRBV5-1 to TRBJ2-2; 7 nucleotides align to TRBD1. Material for sequencing was blood. The TCR sequence derives from a woman aged 18-35 years with Graves' hyperthyroidism. The CDR3 DNA reads TGCGCCAGCAGCCTCGACAGGGTGGGAAGCACCGGGGAGCTGTTTTTT. Translating it yields CASSLDRVGSTGELFF.